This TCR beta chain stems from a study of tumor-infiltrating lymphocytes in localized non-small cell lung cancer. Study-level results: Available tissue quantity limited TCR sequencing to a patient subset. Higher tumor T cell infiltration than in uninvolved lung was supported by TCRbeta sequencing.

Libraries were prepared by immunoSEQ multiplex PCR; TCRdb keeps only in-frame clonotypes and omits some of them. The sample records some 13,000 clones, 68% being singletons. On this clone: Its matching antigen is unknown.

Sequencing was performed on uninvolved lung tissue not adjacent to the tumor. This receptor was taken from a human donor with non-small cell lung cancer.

The CDR3 nucleotides are TGTGCCAGCAGCTTAGATGGAGAGACTACGAACACCGGGGAGCTGTTTTTT. Amino acid sequence: CASSLDGETTNTGELFF. The rearrangement links TRBV7-2 to TRBJ2-2; a weak D match, TRBD2 (5 bases). The CDR3 length is 17 residues. The germline gives CDR1 SGHTA, CDR2 FQGNSA. Deletions cut 1 base from V and 0 bases from J, with 12 bases between.